What follows are 21 T cell receptor beta chains derived from one specimen sequenced in a study of neurological immune-mediated disorders. TCRdb itself ran the 5' RACE reads through MiXCR, one entry per CDR3 protein. The sample shows approximately 84,000 distinct CDR3 sequences, around 4.7% of them seen only once. The time point: longitudinal time-point 3. The sequenced sample consisted of PBMCs. The receptors were sampled from a woman aged 60 to 75 with multiple sclerosis.

This clonotype was observed at least ten times. The CDR3 is CSVSSTDTQYF. CDR3 nucleotide sequence: TGCAGCGTCTCTAGCACAGATACGCAGTATTTT. The rearrangement links TRBV29-1 to TRBJ2-3; D is undetermined. The CDR3 is 11 residues long. Germline-derived CDR1 and CDR2 are SQVTM and ANQGSEA. V was clipped by 6 bases and J by 0 bases, with 4 bases between them.

This clonotype was counted many times. The chain recombines TRBV6-1 with TRBJ1-1; the D gene is possibly TRBD1 (5 bases). The CDR3 totals 14 residues. The V gene's germline CDR1 is MNHNS and CDR2 SASEGT. The V gene lost 0 bases and the J gene lost 5 bases, with 10 bases spanning the gap. This chain's CDR3 is CASSEAHRTTEAFF. The CDR3 DNA follows: TGTGCCAGCAGTGAAGCACACCGGACAACTGAAGCTTTCTTT.

This clonotype was seen repeatedly, ten times or more. The chain couples TRBV6-5 to TRBJ2-3; D possibly corresponds to TRBD1 (6 bases). Germline CDR1 reads MNHEY; CDR2 reads SVGAGI. This CDR3 spans 16 amino acids. V was cut by 1 base and J by 0 bases, with 11 bases left in between. CDR3 residues: CASSYLGATSTDTQYF. The DNA for the CDR3 is TGTGCCAGCAGTTACTTGGGGGCAACTAGCACAGATACGCAGTATTTT.

This clonotype was observed many times. V is TRBV7-9 and J is TRBJ2-1; TRBD1 agrees at 7 bases. The trim removed 5 bases at V and 7 bases at J, leaving 14 bases unmatched. This CDR3 is 16 amino acids long. Germline CDR1 and CDR2: SEHNR and FQNEAQ (reference sequence). CDR3 sequence reads: CASSVGTAGIRNEQFF. In nucleotides, the CDR3 is TGTGCCAGCAGCGTAGGGACAGCAGGGATCCGTAATGAGCAGTTCTTC.

Regarding this clonotype: One end of the junction does not line up with germline, which may come from a read error. The chain has TRBV7-7 and TRBJ2-7; the D call may be TRBD1 or TRBD2 (5 bases each). The CDR3 is made up of 15 amino acids. The germline V gene encodes CDR1 SSHAT and CDR2 FNYEAQ (reference sequence). This chain's CDR3 is CASSLGDGHSYEQYF. The CDR3 region has the DNA TGTGCTAGCAGCTTAGGGGACGGACACTCCTACGAGCAGTACTTC.

This clonotype has ten or more counts. The chain links TRBV27 to TRBJ2-5; perhaps TRBD1 as D (6 bases). The CDR3 contains 17 residues. The V gene's germline CDR1 is MNHEY and CDR2 SMNVEV (reference sequence). V lost 5 bases to trimming and J lost 4 bases, with 23 bases between them. The CDR3 here is CASSPIWDINGGETQYF. CDR3 sequence (DNA): TGTGCCAGCAGTCCTATATGGGACATCAATGGGGGAGAGACCCAGTACTTC.

This clonotype was seen more than once but under ten times. One base away lies a much larger clone, so this may be a sequencing read error. This chain connects TRBV13 to TRBJ2-2; D remains ambiguous. There are 13 residues in the CDR3. Germline CDR1 and CDR2: PRHDT and FYEKMQ (reference sequence). The V end lost 5 bases, the J end lost 6 bases, and 10 bases lay between the germline ends. The CDR3 nucleotides are TGTGCCAGCAGCACCCAGTGGTCCGGGGAGCTGTTTTTT. Translation: CASSTQWSGELFF.

This rearrangement joins TRBV14 to TRBJ1-2; D gene uncertain. The CDR3 loop spans 13 amino acids. Germline loops: CDR1 SGHDN, CDR2 FVKESK. Deletions cut 1 base from V and 8 bases from J, with 11 bases between. The CDR3 sequence: CASSQVARTGYTF. The CDR3 nucleotides read TGTGCCAGCAGCCAAGTGGCAAGAACGGGCTACACCTTC.

This clonotype was found many times. V usage is TRBV5-1 and J usage is TRBJ1-4; the D gene is possibly TRBD1 (5 bases). Germline values: CDR1 SGHRS, CDR2 YFSETQ. V lost 3 bases, J lost 5 bases, and 17 bases lay in between. The CDR3 consists of 16 residues. In DNA, the CDR3 is TGCGCCAGCAGCTGGGGAACGGGACGGTGGAATGAAAAACTGTTTTTT. This codes for CASSWGTGRWNEKLFF.

The table lists this clonotype with many counts. V usage is TRBV5-1 and J usage is TRBJ1-2, with a possible D match to TRBD1 (5 bases). Germline lookup yields CDR1 SGHRS and CDR2 YFSETQ. The CDR3 length is 16 residues. V was clipped by 4 bases and J by 0 bases, with 16 bases between them. The CDR3 coding sequence is TGCGCCAGCAGCCCTGCTGACAGCCGACCTAACTATGGCTACACCTTC. Translation: CASSPADSRPNYGYTF.

The genes are TRBV5-5 and TRBJ2-6; D remains unclear. The V end lost 4 bases, the J end lost 8 bases, and 4 bases lay between the germline ends. This CDR3 is 11 amino acids long. The germline gives CDR1 SGHKS, CDR2 YYEKEE (reference sequence). The CDR3 nucleotides are TGTGCCAGCAGCCTTCCCAACGTCCTGACTTTC. Protein: CASSLPNVLTF.

This clonotype was found many times. V usage is TRBV20-1 and J usage is TRBJ2-5; TRBD2 aligns across 14 bases. Germline lookup yields CDR1 DFQATT and CDR2 SNEGSKA (reference sequence). CDR3 length: 15 residues. The junction had 4 bases not matched to a gene; V was cut back by 3 bases and J by 4 bases. This CDR3 reads CSASPTSGGAETQYF. The CDR3 region has the DNA TGCAGTGCTAGTCCGACTAGCGGGGGGGCAGAGACCCAGTACTTC.

This clonotype was recorded at least ten times. This chain joins TRBV15 and TRBJ2-5, with 8 bases aligning to TRBD2. The CDR3 contains 17 residues. V trimming: 4 bases; J trimming: 4 bases; junction bases outside the gene matches: 14. Germline assignment: CDR1 LNHNV and CDR2 YYDKDF (reference sequence). CDR3 bases: TGTGCCACCAGCAAAAGAAACCCAGGACTAGCTCCAGAGACCCAGTACTTC. Its protein product is CATSKRNPGLAPETQYF.

V gene TRBV11-2 combines with J gene TRBJ2-7; possible D gene TRBD1, 6 bases. The CDR3 length is 13 residues. Germline CDR1 and CDR2: SGHAT and FQNNGV. Trimming took 5 bases from V and 3 from J, leaving 11 bases between them. DNA for the CDR3: TGTGCCAGCAGCGTCGGACAGTACTACGAGCAGTACTTC. It yields the protein CASSVGQYYEQYF. Supplemented by reference TRBV11-2 and TRBJ2-7, the full variable domain reads EAGVAQSPRYKIIEKRQSVAFWCNPISGHATLYWYQQILGQGPKLLIQFQNNGVVDDSQLPKDRFSAERLKGVDSTLKIQPAKLEDSAVYLCASSVGQYYEQYFGPGTRLTVT.

This clonotype has a count of ten or more. This chain uses TRBV5-1 with TRBJ1-2, with TRBD1 matching over 9 bases. Germline V gene lookup returns CDR1 SGHRS and CDR2 YFSETQ. The ends lost 4 bases at V and 8 bases at J; junction bases unmatched: 6. The CDR3 length is 13 residues. The CDR3 region is CASSIRTGEGYTF. DNA of the CDR3: TGCGCCAGCAGCATACGGACAGGGGAGGGCTACACCTTC.

This clonotype has ten or more counts. J is TRBJ1-1 and V is TRBV7-6; maybe TRBD1 (6 bases). V was shortened by 2 bases and J by 4 bases, with 14 bases between the two germline ends. This CDR3 is 15 amino acids long. Germline V lookup: CDR1 SGHVS, CDR2 FNYEAQ. The CDR3, as DNA: TGTGCCAGCAGCTTAACACAGGGAGGGATCACTGAAGCTTTCTTT. Translating it yields CASSLTQGGITEAFF.

The V call is TRBV6-1, the J call TRBJ2-1, with 7 positions matching TRBD1. V lost 4 bases and J lost 7; bases outside the gene matches: 7. CDR1 and CDR2 from the germline V gene are MNHNS and SASEGT. The CDR3 extends over 14 amino acids. In DNA form, the CDR3 reads TGTGCCAGCAGTGGGGGACAGTGGGGGAATGAGCAGTTCTTC. Protein: CASSGGQWGNEQFF.

At least ten counts were recorded for this clonotype. The chain joins TRBV12-3 or TRBV12-4 to TRBJ2-5; 9 bases are shared with TRBD1. The CDR3 is 14 amino acids. With 5 bases clipped from V and 5 bases from J, the junction kept 6 bases outside the gene matches. The CDR3 loop is CASSPQGAAETQYF. For the CDR3, the DNA is TGTGCCAGCAGTCCACAGGGGGCAGCGGAGACCCAGTACTTC.

This clonotype was observed many times. The rearrangement uses TRBV7-9 and TRBJ1-5; D call uncertain. Germline CDR1 is SEHNR and CDR2 is FQNEAQ (reference sequence). The CDR3 has 13 residues. Trimming removed 5 bases from V and 7 bases from J, with 12 bases in between. The CDR3 protein is CASSEAGGQPQHF. Written as DNA, the CDR3 is TGTGCCAGCAGCGAAGCGGGTGGGCAGCCCCAGCATTTT. The complete variable domain, with remaining parts taken from reference TRBV7-9 and TRBJ1-5, reads DTGVSQNPRHKITKRGQNVTFRCDPISEHNRLYWYRQTLGQGPEFLTYFQNEAQLEKSRLLSDRFSAERPKGSFSTLEIQRTEQGDSAMYLCASSEAGGQPQHFGDGTRLSIL.

The sample holds many counts of this clonotype. The genes are TRBV7-8 and TRBJ2-7; TRBD2 aligns across 7 bases. J was trimmed by 2 bases and V by 3 bases; bases with no gene match: 4. This CDR3 has 14 amino acids. CDR1 and CDR2 (germline): SGHVS, FQNEAQ. CDR3 coding DNA: TGTGCCAGCAGCTTTCGGGGGACTACCTACGAGCAGTACTTC. It translates to CASSFRGTTYEQYF.

V and J are TRBV12-3 or TRBV12-4 and TRBJ1-2, with unresolved D. Trimming removed 0 bases at V and 8 bases at J, with 7 bases between. This CDR3 region has 12 residues. The CDR3 loop reads CASSLASIGYTF. In DNA, the CDR3 is TGTGCCAGCAGTTTAGCATCCATCGGCTACACCTTC.